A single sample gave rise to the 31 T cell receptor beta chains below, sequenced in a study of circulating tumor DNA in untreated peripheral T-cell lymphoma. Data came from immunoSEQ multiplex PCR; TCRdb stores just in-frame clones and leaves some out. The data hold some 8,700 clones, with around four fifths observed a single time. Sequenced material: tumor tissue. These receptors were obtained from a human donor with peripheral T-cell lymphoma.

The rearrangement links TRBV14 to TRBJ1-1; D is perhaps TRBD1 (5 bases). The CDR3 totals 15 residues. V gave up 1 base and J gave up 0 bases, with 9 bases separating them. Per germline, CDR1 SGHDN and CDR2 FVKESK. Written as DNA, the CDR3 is TGTGCCAGCAGCCAAGGGGGCCCCTTGAACACTGAAGCTTTCTTT. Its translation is CASSQGGPLNTEAFF.

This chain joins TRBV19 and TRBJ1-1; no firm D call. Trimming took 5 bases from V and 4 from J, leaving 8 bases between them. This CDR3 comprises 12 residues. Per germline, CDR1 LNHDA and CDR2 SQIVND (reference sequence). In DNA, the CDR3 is TGTGCCAGTAGTCGAGATGCCACTGAAGCTTTCTTT. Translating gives CASSRDATEAFF.

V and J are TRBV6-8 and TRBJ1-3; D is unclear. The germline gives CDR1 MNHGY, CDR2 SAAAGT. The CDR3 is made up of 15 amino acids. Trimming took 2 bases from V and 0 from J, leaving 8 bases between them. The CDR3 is CASSYGKSSGNTIYF. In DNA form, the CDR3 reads TGTGCCAGCAGTTACGGCAAAAGCTCTGGAAACACCATATATTTT.

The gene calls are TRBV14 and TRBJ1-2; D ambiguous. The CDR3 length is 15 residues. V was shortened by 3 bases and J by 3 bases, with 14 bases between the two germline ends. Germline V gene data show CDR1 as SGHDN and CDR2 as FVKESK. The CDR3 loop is CASSQYTGDYYGYTF. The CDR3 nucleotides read TGTGCCAGCAGCCAGTACACCGGGGATTACTATGGCTACACCTTC.

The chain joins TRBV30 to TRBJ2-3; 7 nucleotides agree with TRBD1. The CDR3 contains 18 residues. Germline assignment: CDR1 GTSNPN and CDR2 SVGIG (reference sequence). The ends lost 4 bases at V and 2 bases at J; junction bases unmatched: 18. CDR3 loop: CAWNGVLGTEGLTDTQYF. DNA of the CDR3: TGTGCCTGGAATGGGGTCTTGGGGACAGAAGGTCTCACAGATACGCAGTATTTT.

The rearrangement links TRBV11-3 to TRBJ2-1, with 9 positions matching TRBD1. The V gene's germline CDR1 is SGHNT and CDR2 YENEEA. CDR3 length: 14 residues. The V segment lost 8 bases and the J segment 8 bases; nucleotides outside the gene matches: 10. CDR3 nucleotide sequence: TGTGCCAGCCATCCGGGACAGGGTTTGTATGAGCAGTTCTTC. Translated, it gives CASHPGQGLYEQFF.

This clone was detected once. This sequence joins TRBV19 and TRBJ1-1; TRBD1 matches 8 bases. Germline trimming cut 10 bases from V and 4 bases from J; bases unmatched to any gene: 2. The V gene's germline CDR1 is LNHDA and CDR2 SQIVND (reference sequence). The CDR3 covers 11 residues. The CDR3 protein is CAIQGGTEAFF. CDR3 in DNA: TGTGCCATACAGGGGGGCACTGAAGCTTTCTTT.

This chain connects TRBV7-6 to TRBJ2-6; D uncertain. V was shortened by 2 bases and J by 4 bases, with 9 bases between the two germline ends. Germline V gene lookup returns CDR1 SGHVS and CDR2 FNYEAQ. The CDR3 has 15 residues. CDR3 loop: CASSLSMRGANVLTF. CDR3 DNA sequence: TGTGCCAGCAGCTTAAGTATGAGGGGGGCCAACGTCCTGACTTTC.

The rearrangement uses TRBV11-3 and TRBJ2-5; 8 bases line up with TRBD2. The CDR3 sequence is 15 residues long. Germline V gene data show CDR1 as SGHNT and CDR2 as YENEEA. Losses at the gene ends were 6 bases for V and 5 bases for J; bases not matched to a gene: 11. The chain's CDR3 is CASRLSAGDWETQYF. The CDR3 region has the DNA TGTGCCAGCAGGTTATCAGCGGGGGACTGGGAGACCCAGTACTTC.

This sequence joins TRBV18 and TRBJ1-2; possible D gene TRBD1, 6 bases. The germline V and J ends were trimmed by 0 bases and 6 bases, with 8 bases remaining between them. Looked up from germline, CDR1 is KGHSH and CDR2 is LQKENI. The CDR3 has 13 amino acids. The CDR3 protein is CASSPPGGNGYTF. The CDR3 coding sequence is TGTGCCAGCTCACCACCAGGGGGTAATGGCTACACCTTC. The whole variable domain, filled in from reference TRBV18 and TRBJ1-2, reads NAGVMQNPRHLVRRRGQEARLRCSPMKGHSHVYWYRQLPEEGLKFMVYLQKENIIDESGMPKERFSAEFPKEGPSILRIQQVVRGDSAAYFCASSPPGGNGYTFGSGTRLTVV.

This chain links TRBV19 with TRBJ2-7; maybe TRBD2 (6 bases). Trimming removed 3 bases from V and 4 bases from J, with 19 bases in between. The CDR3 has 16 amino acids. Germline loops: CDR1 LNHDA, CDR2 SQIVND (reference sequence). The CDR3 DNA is TGTGCCAGTAGTATCCTCCAGGGCGGGGATACATACGAGCAGTACTTC. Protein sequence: CASSILQGGDTYEQYF.

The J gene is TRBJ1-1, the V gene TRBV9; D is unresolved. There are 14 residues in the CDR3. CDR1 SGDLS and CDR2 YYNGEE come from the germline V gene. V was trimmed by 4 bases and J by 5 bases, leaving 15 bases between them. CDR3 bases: TGTGCCAGCAGCCCCTCGAGGGCCGGGACTGAAGCTTTCTTT. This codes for CASSPSRAGTEAFF.

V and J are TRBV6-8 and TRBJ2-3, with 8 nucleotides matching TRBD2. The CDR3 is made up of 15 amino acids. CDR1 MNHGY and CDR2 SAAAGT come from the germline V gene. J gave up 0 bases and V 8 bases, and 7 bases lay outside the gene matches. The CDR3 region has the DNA TGTGCCAGCGGACTAGCCTTCCTTAGCACAGATACGCAGTATTTT. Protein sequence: CASGLAFLSTDTQYF.

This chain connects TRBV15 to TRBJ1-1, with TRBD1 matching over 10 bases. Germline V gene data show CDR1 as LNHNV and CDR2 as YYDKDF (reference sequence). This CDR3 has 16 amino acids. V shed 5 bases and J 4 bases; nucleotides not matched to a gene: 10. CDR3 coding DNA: TGTGCCACCAGCCCGACGACAGGGGGCGTGACCACTGAAGCTTTCTTT. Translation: CATSPTTGGVTTEAFF. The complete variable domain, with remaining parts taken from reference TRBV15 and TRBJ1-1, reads DAMVIQNPRYQVTQFGKPVTLSCSQTLNHNVMYWYQQKSSQAPKLLFHYYDKDFNNEADTPDNFQSRRPNTSFCFLDIRSPGLGDTAMYLCATSPTTGGVTTEAFFGQGTRLTVV.

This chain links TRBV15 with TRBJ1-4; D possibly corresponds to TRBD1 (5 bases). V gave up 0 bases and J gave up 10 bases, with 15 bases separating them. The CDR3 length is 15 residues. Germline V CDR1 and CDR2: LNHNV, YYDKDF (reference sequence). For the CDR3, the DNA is TGTGCCACCAGCAGAGAGCGCGGGGGGGGTGGAAAACTGTTTTTT. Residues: CATSRERGGGGKLFF.

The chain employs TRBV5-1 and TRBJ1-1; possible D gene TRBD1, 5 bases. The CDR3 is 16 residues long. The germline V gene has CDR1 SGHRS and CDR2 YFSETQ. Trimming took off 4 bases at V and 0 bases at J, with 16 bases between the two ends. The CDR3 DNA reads TGCGCCAGCAGCCCCCACGGGGGAAAGGTGAACACTGAAGCTTTCTTT. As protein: CASSPHGGKVNTEAFF.

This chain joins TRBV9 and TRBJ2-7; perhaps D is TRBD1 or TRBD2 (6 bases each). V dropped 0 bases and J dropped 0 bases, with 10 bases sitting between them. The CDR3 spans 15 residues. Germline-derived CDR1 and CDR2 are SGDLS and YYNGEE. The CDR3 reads CASSVAGGLSYEQYF. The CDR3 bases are TGTGCCAGCAGCGTAGCCGGGGGCCTCTCCTACGAGCAGTACTTC.

The CDR3 loop is CAWSGGNQPQHF. For the CDR3, the DNA is TGTGCCTGGAGTGGGGGCAATCAGCCCCAGCATTTT. The chain joins TRBV30 to TRBJ1-5; D uncertain. The germline CDR1 and CDR2 sequences are GTSNPN and SVGIG (reference sequence). The V and J ends lost 1 base and 2 bases respectively, with 3 bases between them. The CDR3 contains 12 residues.

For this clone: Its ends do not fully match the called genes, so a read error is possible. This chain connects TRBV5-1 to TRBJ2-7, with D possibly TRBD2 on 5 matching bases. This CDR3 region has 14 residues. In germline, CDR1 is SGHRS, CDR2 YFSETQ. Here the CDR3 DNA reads TGCGCCAGCAGTTTGGAGGCCAGTGGAAGGGAGCAGTACTTC. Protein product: CASSLEASGREQYF.

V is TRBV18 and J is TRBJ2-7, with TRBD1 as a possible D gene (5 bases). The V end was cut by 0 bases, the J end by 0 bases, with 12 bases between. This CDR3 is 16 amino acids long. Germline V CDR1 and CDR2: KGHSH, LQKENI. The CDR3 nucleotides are TGTGCCAGCTCACCACCTCAGGGATACCACTCCTACGAGCAGTACTTC. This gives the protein CASSPPQGYHSYEQYF.

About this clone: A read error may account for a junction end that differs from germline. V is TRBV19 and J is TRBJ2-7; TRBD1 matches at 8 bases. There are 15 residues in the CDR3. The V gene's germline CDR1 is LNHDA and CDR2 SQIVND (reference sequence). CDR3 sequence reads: CASSTAGGASYEQYF. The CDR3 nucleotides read TGTGCTAGTAGTACCGCAGGGGGCGCCTCCTACGAGCAGTACTTC.

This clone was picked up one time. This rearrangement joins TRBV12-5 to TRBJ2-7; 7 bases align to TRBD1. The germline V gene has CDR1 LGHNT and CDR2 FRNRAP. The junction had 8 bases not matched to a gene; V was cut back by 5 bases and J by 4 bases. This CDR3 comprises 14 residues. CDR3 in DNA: TGTGCTAGTGGTGCAGGACAGGAGAAATACGAGCAGTACTTC. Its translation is CASGAGQEKYEQYF.

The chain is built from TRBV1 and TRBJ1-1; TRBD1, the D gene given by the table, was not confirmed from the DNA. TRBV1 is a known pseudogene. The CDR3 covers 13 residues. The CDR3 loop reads CASSEGARGKAFF. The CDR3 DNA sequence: TGCGCCAGCAGTGAGGGAGCCAGGGGCAAAGCTTTCTTT.

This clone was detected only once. The CDR3 is CSVEGGTDGHEQYF. The CDR3 coding sequence is TGCAGCGTTGAGGGGGGGACCGACGGACACGAGCAGTACTTC. The chain carries TRBV29-1 and TRBJ2-7; 7 nucleotides match TRBD2. This CDR3 is built from 14 residues. The V and J ends lost 3 bases and 5 bases, in that order; junction bases with no gene match: 10. Germline V gene lookup returns CDR1 SQVTM and CDR2 ANQGSEA.

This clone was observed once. CDR3: CAWSDDRGRQPQHF. DNA of the CDR3: TGTGCCTGGAGTGACGACAGGGGACGTCAGCCCCAGCATTTT. This chain joins TRBV30 and TRBJ1-5; 8 nucleotides match TRBD1. The CDR3 length is 14 residues. Germline V gene lookup returns CDR1 GTSNPN and CDR2 SVGIG (reference sequence). J lost 6 bases, V lost 1 base, and 5 bases had no gene match.

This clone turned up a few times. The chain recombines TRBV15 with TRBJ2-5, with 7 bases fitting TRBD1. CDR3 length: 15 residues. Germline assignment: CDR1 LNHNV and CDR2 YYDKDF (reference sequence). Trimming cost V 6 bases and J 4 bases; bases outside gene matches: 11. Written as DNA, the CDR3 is TGTGCCACCAGAAAACAGGGGTTTGGCGGAGAGACCCAGTACTTC. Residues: CATRKQGFGGETQYF.

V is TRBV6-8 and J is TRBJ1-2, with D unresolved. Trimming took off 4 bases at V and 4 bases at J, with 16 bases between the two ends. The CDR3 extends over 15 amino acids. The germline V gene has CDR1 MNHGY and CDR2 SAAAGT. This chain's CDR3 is CASSSPLDDLYGYTF. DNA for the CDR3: TGTGCCAGCAGTTCCCCTCTCGACGACCTCTATGGCTACACCTTC.

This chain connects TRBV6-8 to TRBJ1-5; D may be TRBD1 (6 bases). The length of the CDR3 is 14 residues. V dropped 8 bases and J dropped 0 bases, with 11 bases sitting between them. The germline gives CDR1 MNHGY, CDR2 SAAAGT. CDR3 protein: CASGGGNSNQPQHF. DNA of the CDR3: TGTGCCAGCGGGGGGGGCAATAGCAATCAGCCCCAGCATTTT.

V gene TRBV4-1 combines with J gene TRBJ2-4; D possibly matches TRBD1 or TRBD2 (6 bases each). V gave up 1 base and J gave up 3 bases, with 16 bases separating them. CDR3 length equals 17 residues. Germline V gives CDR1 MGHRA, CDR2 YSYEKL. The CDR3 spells CASSQGEGGGYKNIQYF. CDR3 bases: TGCGCCAGCAGCCAAGGCGAAGGAGGGGGTTACAAAAACATTCAGTACTTC.

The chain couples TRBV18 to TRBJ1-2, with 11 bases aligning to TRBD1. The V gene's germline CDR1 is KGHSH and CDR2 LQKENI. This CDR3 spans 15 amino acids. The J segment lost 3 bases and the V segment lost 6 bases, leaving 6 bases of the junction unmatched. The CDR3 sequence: CASSPRTGGDYGYTF. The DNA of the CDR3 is TGTGCCAGCTCCCCTCGGACAGGGGGCGACTATGGCTACACCTTC.

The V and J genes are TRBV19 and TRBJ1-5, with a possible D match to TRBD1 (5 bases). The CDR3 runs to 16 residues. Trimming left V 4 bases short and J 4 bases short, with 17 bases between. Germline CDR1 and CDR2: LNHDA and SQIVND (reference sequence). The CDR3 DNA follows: TGTGCCAGTAGTAGCTTTCAGGGCCTGATGAATCAGCCCCAGCATTTT. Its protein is CASSSFQGLMNQPQHF.